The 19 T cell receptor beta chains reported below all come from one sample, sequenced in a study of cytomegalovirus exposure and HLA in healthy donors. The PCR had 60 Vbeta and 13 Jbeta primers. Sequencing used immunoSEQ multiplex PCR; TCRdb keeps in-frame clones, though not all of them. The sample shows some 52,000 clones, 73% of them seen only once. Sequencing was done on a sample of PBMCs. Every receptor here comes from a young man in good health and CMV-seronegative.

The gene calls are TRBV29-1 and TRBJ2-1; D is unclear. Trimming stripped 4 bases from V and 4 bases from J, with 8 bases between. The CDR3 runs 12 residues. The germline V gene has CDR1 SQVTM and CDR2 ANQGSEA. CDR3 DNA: TGCAGCGTTGTAGCTCTTTACAATGAGCAGTTCTTC. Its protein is CSVVALYNEQFF.

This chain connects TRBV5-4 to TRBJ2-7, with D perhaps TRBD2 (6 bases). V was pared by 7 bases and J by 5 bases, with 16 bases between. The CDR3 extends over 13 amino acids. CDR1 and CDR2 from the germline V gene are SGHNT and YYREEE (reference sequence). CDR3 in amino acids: CASGGTGLDEQYF. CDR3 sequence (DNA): TGTGCCAGCGGAGGGACTGGCCTGGACGAGCAGTACTTC.

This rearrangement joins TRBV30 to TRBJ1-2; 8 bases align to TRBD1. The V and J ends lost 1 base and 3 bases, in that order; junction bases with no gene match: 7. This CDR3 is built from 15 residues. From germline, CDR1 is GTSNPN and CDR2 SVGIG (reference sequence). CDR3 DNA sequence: TGTGCCTGGAGTGCAGGTAGACAGGGGCACTATGGCTACACCTTC. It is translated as CAWSAGRQGHYGYTF.

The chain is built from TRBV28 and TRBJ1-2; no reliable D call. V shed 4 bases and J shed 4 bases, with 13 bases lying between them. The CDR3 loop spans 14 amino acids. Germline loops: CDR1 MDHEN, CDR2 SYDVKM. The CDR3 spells CASSWAAAPYGYTF. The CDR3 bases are TGTGCCAGCAGTTGGGCAGCCGCCCCCTATGGCTACACCTTC.

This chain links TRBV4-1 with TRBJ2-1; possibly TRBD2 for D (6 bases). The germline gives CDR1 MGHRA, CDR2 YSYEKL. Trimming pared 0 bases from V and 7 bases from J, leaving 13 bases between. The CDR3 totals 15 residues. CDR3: CASSQEGTGGNEQFF. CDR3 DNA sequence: TGCGCCAGCAGCCAAGAGGGGACTGGCGGGAATGAGCAGTTCTTC.

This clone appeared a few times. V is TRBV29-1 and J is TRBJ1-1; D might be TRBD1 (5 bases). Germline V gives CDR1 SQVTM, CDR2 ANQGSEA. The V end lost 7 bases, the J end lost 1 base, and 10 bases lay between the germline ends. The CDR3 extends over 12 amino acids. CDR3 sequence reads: CSAGTGNTEAFF. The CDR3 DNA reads TGCAGCGCCGGAACAGGGAACACTGAAGCTTTCTTT.

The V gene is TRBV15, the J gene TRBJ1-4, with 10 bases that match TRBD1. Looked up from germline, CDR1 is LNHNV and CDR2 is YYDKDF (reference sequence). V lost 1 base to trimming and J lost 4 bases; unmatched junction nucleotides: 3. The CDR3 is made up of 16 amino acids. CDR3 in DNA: TGTGCCACCAGCAGAGCGGGGACAGGGGTTAATGAAAAACTGTTTTTT. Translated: CATSRAGTGVNEKLFF.

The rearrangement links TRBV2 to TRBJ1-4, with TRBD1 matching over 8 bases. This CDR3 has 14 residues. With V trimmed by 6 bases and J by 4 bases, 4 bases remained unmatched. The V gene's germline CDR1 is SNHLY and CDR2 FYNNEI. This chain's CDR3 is CASSSGQGNEKLFF. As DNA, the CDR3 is TGTGCCAGCAGCTCCGGACAGGGTAATGAAAAACTGTTTTTT.

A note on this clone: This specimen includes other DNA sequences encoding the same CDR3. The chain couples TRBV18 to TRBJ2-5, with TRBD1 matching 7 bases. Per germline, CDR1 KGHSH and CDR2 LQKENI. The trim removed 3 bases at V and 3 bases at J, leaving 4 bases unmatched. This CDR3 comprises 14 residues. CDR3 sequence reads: CASSPLGTEETQYF. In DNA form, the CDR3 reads TGTGCCAGCTCACCCCTCGGGACAGAAGAGACCCAGTACTTC.

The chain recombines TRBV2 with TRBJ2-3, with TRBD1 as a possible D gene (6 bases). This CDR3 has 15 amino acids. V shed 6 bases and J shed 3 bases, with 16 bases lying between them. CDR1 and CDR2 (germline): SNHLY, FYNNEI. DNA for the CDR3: TGTGCCAGCAGGTATCAGGGGATAGGGACAGATACGCAGTATTTT. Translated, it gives CASRYQGIGTDTQYF.

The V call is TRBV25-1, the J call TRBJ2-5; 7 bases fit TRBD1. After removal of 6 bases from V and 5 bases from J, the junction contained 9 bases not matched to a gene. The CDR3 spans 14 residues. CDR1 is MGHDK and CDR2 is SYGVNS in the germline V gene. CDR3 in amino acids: CASRSTGFLETQYF. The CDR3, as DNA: TGTGCCAGCAGATCGACAGGGTTCCTGGAGACCCAGTACTTC. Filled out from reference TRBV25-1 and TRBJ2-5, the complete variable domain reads EADIYQTPRYLVIGTGKKITLECSQTMGHDKMYWYQQDPGMELHLIHYSYGVNSTEKGDLSSESTVSRIRTEHFPLTLESARPSHTSQYLCASRSTGFLETQYFGPGTRLLVL.

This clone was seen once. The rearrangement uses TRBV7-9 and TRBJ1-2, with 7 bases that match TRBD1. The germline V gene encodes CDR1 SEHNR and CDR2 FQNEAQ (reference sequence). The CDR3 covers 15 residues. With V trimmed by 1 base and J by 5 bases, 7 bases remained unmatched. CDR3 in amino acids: CASSLDQGVNYGYTF. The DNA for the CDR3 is TGTGCCAGCAGCTTAGATCAGGGGGTGAATTATGGCTACACCTTC. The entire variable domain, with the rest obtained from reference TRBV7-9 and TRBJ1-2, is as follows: DTGVSQNPRHKITKRGQNVTFRCDPISEHNRLYWYRQTLGQGPEFLTYFQNEAQLEKSRLLSDRFSAERPKGSFSTLEIQRTEQGDSAMYLCASSLDQGVNYGYTFGSGTRLTVV.

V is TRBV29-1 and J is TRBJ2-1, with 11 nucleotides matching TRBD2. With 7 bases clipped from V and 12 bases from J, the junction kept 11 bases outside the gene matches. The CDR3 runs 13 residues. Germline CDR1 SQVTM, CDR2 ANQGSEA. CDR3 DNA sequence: TGCAGCGGGGGGACTAGCGGCGGGGTGAGGCAGTTCTTC. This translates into CSGGTSGGVRQFF.

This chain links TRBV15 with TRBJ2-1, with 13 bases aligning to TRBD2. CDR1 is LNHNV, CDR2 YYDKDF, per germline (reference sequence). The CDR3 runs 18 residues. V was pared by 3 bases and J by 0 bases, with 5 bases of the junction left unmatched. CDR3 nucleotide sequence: TGTGCCACCAGCAGCGGACTAGCGGGAGAACACTCCTACAATGAGCAGTTCTTC. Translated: CATSSGLAGEHSYNEQFF.

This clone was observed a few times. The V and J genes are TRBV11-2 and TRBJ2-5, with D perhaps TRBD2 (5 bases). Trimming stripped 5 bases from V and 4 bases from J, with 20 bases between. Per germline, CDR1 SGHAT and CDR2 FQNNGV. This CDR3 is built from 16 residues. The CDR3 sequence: CASSPILGAGGETQYF. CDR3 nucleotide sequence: TGTGCCAGCAGCCCCATCCTAGGAGCAGGAGGAGAGACCCAGTACTTC. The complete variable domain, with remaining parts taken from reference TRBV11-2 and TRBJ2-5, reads EAGVAQSPRYKIIEKRQSVAFWCNPISGHATLYWYQQILGQGPKLLIQFQNNGVVDDSQLPKDRFSAERLKGVDSTLKIQPAKLEDSAVYLCASSPILGAGGETQYFGPGTRLLVL.

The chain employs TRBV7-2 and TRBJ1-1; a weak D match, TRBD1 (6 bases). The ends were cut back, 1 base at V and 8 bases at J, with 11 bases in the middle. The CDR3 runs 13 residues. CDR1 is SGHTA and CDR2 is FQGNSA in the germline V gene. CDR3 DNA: TGTGCCAGCAGCTTAGTCCCGGGACAAGAAGCTTTCTTT. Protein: CASSLVPGQEAFF.

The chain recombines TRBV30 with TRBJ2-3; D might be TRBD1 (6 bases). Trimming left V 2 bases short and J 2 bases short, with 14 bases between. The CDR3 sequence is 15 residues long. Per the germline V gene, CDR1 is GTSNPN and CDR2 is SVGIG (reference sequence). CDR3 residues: CAWSWVGASTDTQYF. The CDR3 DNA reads TGTGCCTGGAGTTGGGTGGGGGCCTCCACAGATACGCAGTATTTT.

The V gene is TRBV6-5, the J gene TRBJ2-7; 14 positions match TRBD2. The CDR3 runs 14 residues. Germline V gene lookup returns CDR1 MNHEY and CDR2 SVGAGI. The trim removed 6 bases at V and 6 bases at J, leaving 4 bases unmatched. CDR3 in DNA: TGTGCCAGCAGCCCCGGACTAGCGGGAGGCGAGCAGTACTTC. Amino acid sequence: CASSPGLAGGEQYF.

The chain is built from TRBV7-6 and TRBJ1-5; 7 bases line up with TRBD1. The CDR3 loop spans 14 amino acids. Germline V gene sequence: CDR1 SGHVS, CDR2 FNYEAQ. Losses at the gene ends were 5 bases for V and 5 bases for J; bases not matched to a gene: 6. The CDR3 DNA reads TGTGCCAGCAGCCCAGGGGGAGATTATCAGCCCCAGCATTTT. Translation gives CASSPGGDYQPQHF.